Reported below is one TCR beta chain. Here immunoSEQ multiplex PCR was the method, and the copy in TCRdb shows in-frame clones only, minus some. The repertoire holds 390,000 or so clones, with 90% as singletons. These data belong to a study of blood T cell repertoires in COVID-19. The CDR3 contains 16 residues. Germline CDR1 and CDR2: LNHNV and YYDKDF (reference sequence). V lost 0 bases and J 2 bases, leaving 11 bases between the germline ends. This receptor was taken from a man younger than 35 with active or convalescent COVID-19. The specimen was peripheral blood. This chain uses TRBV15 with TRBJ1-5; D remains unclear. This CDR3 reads CATSRDSRPGNQPQHF. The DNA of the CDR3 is TGTGCCACCAGCAGAGATTCGAGGCCGGGCAATCAGCCCCAGCATTTT.